A selection of T cell receptor beta chains follows, all from one sample in a study of PD-1 blockade in classical Hodgkin lymphoma. Sequencing used immunoSEQ multiplex PCR; TCRdb keeps in-frame clones, though not all of them. The top ten clones hold 7.5% to 9.5% of a sample with about 66,000 clones, roughly two thirds of them seen once. The material was peripheral blood mononuclear cells (PBMCs), obtained before the second cycle of nivolumab. The source of these receptors is a human donor with classical Hodgkin lymphoma. Each CDR3 is given with its conserved first and last residue. Fields, in order: D gene, J gene, V gene, clone size, CDR3 protein, CDR3 DNA. D genes are given only for firm matches. Only part of the rows carry a size: once, few, many, or a class if the clone is expanded.

.	TRBJ1-5	TRBV6-1	.	CASSESGAYSNQPQHF	TGTGCCAGCAGTGAATCGGGGGCTTATAGCAATCAGCCCCAGCATTTT
.	TRBJ1-6	TRBV7-8	.	CASSQIRGRLNSPLHF	TGTGCCAGCAGCCAGATCCGAGGCAGGCTTAATTCACCCCTCCACTTT
.	TRBJ1-1	TRBV5-4	.	CASSLETTPNTEAFF	TGTGCCAGCAGCTTGGAAACCACCCCTAACACTGAAGCTTTCTTT
.	TRBJ1-4	TRBV5-5	many	CASSLVAIAGEKLFF	TGTGCCAGCAGCTTGGTGGCGATCGCGGGTGAAAAACTGTTTTTT
.	TRBJ1-5	TRBV15	.	CATSREEPRGNQPQHF	TGTGCCACCAGCAGAGAGGAACCGAGGGGCAATCAGCCCCAGCATTTT
.	TRBJ2-1	TRBV6-1	.	CASSEAPGVYNEQFF	TGTGCCAGCAGTGAAGCACCAGGGGTTTACAATGAGCAGTTCTTC
TRBD2	TRBJ2-1	TRBV30	.	CACPTSGSYNEQFF	TGTGCCTGTCCTACTAGCGGGAGCTACAATGAGCAGTTCTTC
.	TRBJ2-3	TRBV6-6	.	CASSSRTGTDTQYF	TGTGCCAGCAGTTCCCGGACTGGCACAGATACGCAGTATTTT
TRBD1	TRBJ1-6	TRBV2	.	CASSDFRDRVVPPLHF	TGTGCCAGCAGTGATTTCCGGGACAGGGTAGTTCCACCCCTCCACTTT
.	TRBJ2-2	TRBV6-5	few	CASSSNNGIGELFF	TGTGCCAGCAGTTCCAACAATGGGATCGGGGAGCTGTTTTTT
.	TRBJ1-2	TRBV28	.	CASSQSRGGYTF	TGTGCCAGCAGCCAATCCAGGGGCGGCTACACCTTC
TRBD2	TRBJ2-5	TRBV5-1	few	CASHSIAGGLQETQYF	TGCGCCAGCCACTCTATAGCGGGAGGGCTCCAAGAGACCCAGTACTTC
TRBD2	TRBJ2-1	TRBV19	.	CASSIASGGAYNEQFF	TGTGCCAGTAGTATCGCCAGCGGGGGGGCCTACAATGAGCAGTTCTTC
.	TRBJ1-5	TRBV19	.	CASSIDRTQPQHF	TGTGCCAGTAGTATAGACCGGACTCAGCCCCAGCATTTT
.	TRBJ2-7	TRBV5-1	.	CASSLSAGRYEQYF	TGCGCCAGCAGCTTGTCTGCAGGACGCTACGAGCAGTACTTC
.	TRBJ1-1	TRBV7-8	few	CASSLGQLLTNTEAFF	TGTGCCAGCAGCCTTGGACAGTTGCTCACGAACACTGAAGCTTTCTTT
TRBD1	TRBJ2-1	TRBV28	once	CASSSRMTGNNEQFF	TGTGCCAGCAGTTCGCGAATGACAGGGAACAATGAGCAGTTCTTC
.	TRBJ1-3	TRBV5-1	.	CASSLAGTGNTIYF	TGCGCCAGCAGCTTGGCAGGGACGGGAAACACCATATATTTT
.	TRBJ1-1	TRBV5-1	.	CASKTQPNTEAFF	TGCGCCAGCAAGACACAGCCAAACACTGAAGCTTTCTTT
.	TRBJ2-3	TRBV7-9	once	CASSSNPTTDTQYF	TGTGCCAGCAGCAGCAACCCCACCACAGATACGCAGTATTTT
.	TRBJ2-1	TRBV6-5	.	CASSKQGAYNEQFF	TGTGCCAGCAGTAAACAGGGAGCCTACAATGAGCAGTTCTTC
.	TRBJ1-3	TRBV5-1	few	CASSLARPKAGNTIYF	TGCGCCAGCAGCTTGGCGCGCCCAAAGGCCGGAAACACCATATATTTT
.	TRBJ1-1	TRBV28	.	CASSLGDIFFF	TGTGCCAGCAGTTTAGGGGACATATTTTTCTTT
.	TRBJ1-2	TRBV15	.	CATSRDKGSYGYTF	TGTGCCACCAGCAGAGATAAGGGGTCCTATGGCTACACCTTC
TRBD2	TRBJ2-3	TRBV11-2	.	CASSLSGGPTDTQYF	TGTGCCAGCAGCTTAAGCGGGGGGCCCACAGATACGCAGTATTTT
.	TRBJ1-5	TRBV2	many	CASSDRLSNQPQHF	TGTGCCAGCAGTGACAGGCTTAGCAATCAGCCCCAGCATTTT
TRBD2	TRBJ2-7	TRBV11-3	.	CASSSSGGPYEQYF	TGTGCCAGCAGCTCGAGCGGGGGCCCCTACGAGCAGTACTTC
.	TRBJ1-1	TRBV27	.	CASSLQATGNTEAFF	TGTGCCAGCAGTTTACAGGCCACGGGGAACACTGAAGCTTTCTTT
TRBD1	TRBJ2-7	TRBV9	.	CASSIRQGSPSYEQYF	TGTGCCAGCAGCATAAGACAGGGCTCCCCTTCCTACGAGCAGTACTTC
.	TRBJ1-1	TRBV7-8	.	CASSYHRENTEAFF	TGTGCCAGCAGCTACCACAGGGAGAACACTGAAGCTTTCTTT
.	TRBJ1-2	TRBV5-1	few	CASSFNPGLEYGYTF	TGCGCCAGCAGCTTTAACCCGGGACTCGAGTATGGCTACACCTTC